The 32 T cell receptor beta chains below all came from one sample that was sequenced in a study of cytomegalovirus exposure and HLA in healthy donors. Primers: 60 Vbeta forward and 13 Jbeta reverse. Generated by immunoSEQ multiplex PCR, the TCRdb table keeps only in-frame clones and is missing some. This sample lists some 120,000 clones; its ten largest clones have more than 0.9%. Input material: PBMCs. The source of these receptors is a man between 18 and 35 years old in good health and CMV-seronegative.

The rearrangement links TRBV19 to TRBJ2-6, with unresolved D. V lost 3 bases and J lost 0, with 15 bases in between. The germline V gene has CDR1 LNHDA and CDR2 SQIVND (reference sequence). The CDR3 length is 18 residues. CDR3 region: CASSILARSLSGANVLTF. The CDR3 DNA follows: TGTGCCAGTAGTATTTTAGCCAGAAGTCTCTCTGGGGCCAACGTCCTGACTTTC.

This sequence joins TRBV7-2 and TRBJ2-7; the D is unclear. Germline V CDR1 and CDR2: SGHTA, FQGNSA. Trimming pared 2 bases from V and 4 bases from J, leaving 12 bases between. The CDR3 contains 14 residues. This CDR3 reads CASSLKRTWYEQYF. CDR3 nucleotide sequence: TGTGCCAGCAGCTTAAAACGTACTTGGTACGAGCAGTACTTC.

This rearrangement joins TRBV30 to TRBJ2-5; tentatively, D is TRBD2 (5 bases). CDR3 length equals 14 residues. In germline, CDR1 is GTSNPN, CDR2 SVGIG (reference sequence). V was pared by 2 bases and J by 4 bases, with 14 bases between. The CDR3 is CAWSYQTAGETQYF. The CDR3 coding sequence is TGTGCCTGGAGTTATCAAACGGCGGGAGAGACCCAGTACTTC.

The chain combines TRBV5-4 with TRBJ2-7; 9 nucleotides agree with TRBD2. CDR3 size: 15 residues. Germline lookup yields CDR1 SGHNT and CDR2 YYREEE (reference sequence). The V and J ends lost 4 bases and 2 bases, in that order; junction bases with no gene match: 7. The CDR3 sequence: CASSQMQREAYEQYF. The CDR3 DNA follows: TGTGCCAGCAGCCAGATGCAGCGGGAGGCCTACGAGCAGTACTTC.

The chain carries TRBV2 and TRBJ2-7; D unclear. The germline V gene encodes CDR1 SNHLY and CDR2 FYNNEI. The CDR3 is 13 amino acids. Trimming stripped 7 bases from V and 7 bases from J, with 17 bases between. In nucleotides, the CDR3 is TGTGCCAGCACCCCATCCGAGCCCCGGGAGCAGTACTTC. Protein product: CASTPSEPREQYF. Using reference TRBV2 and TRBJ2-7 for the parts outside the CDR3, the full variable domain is EPEVTQTPSHQVTQMGQEVILRCVPISNHLYFYWYRQILGQKVEFLVSFYNNEISEKSEIFDDQFSVERPDGSNFTLKIRSTKLEDSAMYFCASTPSEPREQYFGPGTRLTVT.

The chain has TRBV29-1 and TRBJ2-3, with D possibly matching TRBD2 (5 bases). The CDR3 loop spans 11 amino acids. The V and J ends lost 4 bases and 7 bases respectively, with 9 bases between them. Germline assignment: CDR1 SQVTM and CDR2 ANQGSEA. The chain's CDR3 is CSVGEMNTQYF. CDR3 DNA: TGCAGCGTTGGGGAGATGAATACGCAGTATTTT.

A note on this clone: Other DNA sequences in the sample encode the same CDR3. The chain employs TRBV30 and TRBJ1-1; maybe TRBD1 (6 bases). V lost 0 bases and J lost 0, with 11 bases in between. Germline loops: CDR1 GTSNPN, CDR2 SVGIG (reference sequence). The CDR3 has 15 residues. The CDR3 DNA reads TGTGCCTGGAGTGTATCGCGGACAGTGAACACTGAAGCTTTCTTT. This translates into CAWSVSRTVNTEAFF.

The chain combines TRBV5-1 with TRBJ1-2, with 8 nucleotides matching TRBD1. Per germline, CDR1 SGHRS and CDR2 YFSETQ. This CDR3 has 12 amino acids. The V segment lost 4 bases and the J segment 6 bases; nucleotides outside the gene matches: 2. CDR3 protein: CASSLQGDGYTF. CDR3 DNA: TGCGCCAGCAGCCTACAGGGGGATGGCTACACCTTC.

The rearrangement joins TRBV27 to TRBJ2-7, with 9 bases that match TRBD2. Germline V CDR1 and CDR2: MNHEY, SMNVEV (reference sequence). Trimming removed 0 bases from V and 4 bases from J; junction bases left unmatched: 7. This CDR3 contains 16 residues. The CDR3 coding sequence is TGTGCCAGCAGTTTATCTCCCAGCGGGAGGTTATACGAGCAGTACTTC. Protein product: CASSLSPSGRLYEQYF.

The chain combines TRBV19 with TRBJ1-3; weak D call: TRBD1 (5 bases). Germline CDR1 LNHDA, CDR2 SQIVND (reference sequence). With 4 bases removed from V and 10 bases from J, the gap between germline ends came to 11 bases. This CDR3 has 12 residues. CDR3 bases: TGTGCCAGTAGTACCCCCCGGGGGACCATATATTTT. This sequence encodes CASSTPRGTIYF.

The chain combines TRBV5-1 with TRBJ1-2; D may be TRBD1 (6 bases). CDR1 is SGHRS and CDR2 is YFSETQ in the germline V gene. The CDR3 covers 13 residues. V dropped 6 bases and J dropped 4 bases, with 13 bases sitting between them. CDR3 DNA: TGCGCCAGCAAGGCAGGGGAGAGCTATGGCTACACCTTC. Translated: CASKAGESYGYTF.

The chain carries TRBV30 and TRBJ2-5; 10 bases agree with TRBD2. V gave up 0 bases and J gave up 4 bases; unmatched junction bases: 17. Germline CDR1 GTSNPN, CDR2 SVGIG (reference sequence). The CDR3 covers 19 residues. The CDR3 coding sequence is TGTGCCTGGAGTGTTCCCCAATTAATACCAAGACTAGCGGGAGAGACCCAGTACTTC. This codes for CAWSVPQLIPRLAGETQYF.

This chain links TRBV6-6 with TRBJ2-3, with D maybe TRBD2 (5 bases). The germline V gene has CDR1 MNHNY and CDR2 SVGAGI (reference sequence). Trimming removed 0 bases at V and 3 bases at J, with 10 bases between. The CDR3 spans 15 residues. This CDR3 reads CASSYSSGSTDTQYF. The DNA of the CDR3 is TGTGCCAGCAGTTACTCCTCGGGGAGTACAGATACGCAGTATTTT.

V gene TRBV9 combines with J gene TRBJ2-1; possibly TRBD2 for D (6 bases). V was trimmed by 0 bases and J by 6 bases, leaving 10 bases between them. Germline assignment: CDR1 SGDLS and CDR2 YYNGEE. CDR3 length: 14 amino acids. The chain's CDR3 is CASSVATRGNEQFF. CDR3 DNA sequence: TGTGCCAGCAGCGTAGCTACGCGGGGCAATGAGCAGTTCTTC.

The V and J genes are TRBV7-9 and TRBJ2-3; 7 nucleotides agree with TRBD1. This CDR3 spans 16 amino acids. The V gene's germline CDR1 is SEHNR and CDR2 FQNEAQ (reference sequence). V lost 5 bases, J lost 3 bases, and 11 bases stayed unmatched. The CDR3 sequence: CASSIGQVGLTDTQYF. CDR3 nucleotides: TGTGCCAGCAGCATCGGACAGGTCGGACTGACAGATACGCAGTATTTT.

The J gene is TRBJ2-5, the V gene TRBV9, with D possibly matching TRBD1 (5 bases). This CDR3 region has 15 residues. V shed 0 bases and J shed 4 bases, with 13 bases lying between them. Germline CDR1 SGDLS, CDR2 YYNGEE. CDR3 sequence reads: CASSVAPRVGETQYF. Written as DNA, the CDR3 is TGTGCCAGCAGCGTAGCCCCCAGGGTTGGAGAGACCCAGTACTTC. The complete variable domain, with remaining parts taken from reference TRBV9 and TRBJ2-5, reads DSGVTQTPKHLITATGQRVTLRCSPRSGDLSVYWYQQSLDQGLQFLIQYYNGEERAKGNILERFSAQQFPDLHSELNLSSLELGDSALYFCASSVAPRVGETQYFGPGTRLLVL.

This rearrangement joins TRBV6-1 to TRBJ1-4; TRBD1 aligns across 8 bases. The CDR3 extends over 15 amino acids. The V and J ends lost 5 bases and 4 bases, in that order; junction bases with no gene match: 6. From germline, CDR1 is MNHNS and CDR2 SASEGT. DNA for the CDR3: TGTGCCAGCAGTTTTCCGACAGGGGTTAATGAAAAACTGTTTTTT. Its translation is CASSFPTGVNEKLFF.

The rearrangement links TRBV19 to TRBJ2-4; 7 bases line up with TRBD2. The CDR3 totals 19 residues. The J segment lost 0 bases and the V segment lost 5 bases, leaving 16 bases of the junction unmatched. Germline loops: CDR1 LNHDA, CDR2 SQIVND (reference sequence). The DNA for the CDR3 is TGTGCCAGTAGTGGGACGGGACTACCATCAACGCTAGCCAAAAACATTCAGTACTTC. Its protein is CASSGTGLPSTLAKNIQYF.

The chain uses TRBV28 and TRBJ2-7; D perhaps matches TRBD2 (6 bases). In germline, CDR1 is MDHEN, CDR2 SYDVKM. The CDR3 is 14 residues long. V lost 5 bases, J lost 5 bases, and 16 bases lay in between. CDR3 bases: TGTGCCAGCAGTCTTGGGAGGATTTTCAACGAGCAGTACTTC. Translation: CASSLGRIFNEQYF.

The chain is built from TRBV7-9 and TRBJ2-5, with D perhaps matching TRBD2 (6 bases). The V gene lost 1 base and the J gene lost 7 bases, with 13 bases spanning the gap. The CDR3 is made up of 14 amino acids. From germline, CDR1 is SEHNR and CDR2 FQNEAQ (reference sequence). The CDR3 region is CASSLDASGVTQYF. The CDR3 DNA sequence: TGTGCCAGCAGCTTAGATGCTTCGGGGGTGACCCAGTACTTC.

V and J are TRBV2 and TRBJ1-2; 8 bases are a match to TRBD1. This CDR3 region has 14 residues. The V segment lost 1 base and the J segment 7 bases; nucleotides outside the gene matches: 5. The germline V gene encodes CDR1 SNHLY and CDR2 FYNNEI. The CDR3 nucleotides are TGTGCCAGCAGTGAAGGACAGGGGAGGGTTGGCTACACCTTC. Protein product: CASSEGQGRVGYTF.

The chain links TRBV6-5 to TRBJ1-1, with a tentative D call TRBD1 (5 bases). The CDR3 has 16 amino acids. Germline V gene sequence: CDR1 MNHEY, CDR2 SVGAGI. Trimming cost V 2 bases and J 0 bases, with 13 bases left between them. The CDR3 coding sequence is TGTGCCAGCAGTTACGATAGGACACGTATGAACACTGAAGCTTTCTTT. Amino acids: CASSYDRTRMNTEAFF.

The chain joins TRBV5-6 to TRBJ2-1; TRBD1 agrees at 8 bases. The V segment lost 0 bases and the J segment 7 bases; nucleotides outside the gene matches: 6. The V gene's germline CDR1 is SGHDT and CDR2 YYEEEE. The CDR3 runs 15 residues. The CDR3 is CASSLGQGAGNEQFF. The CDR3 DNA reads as TGTGCCAGCAGCTTGGGGCAGGGGGCTGGAAATGAGCAGTTCTTC.

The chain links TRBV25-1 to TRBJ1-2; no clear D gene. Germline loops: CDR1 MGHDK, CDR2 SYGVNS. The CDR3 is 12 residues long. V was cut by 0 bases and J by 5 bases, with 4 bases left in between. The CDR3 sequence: CASSEYYYGYTF. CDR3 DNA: TGTGCCAGCAGTGAATATTATTATGGCTACACCTTC.

CDR3 sequence reads: CASGGGQGRRYF. The CDR3 coding sequence is TGCGCCAGCGGAGGGGGACAGGGGAGGAGGTACTTC. The chain recombines TRBV5-1 with TRBJ2-7, with 10 bases identical to TRBD1. V lost 7 bases, J lost 12 bases, and 10 bases stayed unmatched. CDR1 is SGHRS, CDR2 YFSETQ, per germline. There are 12 residues in the CDR3.

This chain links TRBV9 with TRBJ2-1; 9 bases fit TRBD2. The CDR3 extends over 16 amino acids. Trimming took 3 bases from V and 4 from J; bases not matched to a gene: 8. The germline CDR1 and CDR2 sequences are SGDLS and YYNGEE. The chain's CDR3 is CASSALSGGLYNEQFF. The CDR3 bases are TGTGCCAGCAGCGCCCTTAGCGGGGGCCTTTACAATGAGCAGTTCTTC.

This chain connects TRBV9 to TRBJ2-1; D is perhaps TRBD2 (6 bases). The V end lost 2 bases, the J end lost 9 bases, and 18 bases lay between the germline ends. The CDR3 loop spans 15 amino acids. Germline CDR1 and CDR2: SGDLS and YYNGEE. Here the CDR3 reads CASSVSSTRDAEQFF. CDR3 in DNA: TGTGCCAGCAGCGTCTCCTCTACGCGGGATGCTGAGCAGTTCTTC.

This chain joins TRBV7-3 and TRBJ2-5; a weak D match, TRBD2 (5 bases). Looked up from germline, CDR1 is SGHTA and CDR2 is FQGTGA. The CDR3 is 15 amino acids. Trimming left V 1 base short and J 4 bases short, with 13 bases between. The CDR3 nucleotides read TGTGCCAGCAGCTTAAATCGGATTGCGGGAGAGACCCAGTACTTC. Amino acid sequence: CASSLNRIAGETQYF. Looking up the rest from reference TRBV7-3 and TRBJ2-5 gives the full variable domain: GAGVSQTPSNKVTEKGKYVELRCDPISGHTALYWYRQSLGQGPEFLIYFQGTGAADDSGLPNDRFFAVRPEGSVSTLKIQRTERGDSAVYLCASSLNRIAGETQYFGPGTRLLVL.

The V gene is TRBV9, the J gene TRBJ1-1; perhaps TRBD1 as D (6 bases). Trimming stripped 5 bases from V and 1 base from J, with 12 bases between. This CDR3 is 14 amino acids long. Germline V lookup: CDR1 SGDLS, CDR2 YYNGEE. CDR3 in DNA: TGTGCCAGCAGTGCTGGGGGGGCGAACACTGAAGCTTTCTTT. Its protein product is CASSAGGANTEAFF.

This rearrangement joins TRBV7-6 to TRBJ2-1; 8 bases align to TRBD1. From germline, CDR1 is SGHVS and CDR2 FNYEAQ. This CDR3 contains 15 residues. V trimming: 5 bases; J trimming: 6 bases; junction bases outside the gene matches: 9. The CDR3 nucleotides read TGTGCCAGCAGCCCAGGACAGGGTAAACTCAATGAGCAGTTCTTC. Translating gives CASSPGQGKLNEQFF.

The CDR3 region is CASSSRGPGDNSPLHF. CDR3 DNA sequence: TGTGCCAGCAGTTCCAGAGGTCCGGGGGATAATTCACCCCTCCACTTT. V gene TRBV6-5 combines with J gene TRBJ1-6; tentative D call: TRBD1 (5 bases). Germline CDR1 is MNHEY and CDR2 is SVGAGI. Trimming stripped 4 bases from V and 5 bases from J, with 15 bases between. CDR3 length equals 16 residues.

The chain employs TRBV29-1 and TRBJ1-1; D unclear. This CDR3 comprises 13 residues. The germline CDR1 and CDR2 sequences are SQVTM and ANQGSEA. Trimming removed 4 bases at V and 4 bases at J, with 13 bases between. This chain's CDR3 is CSVGRGVGTEAFF. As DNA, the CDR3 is TGCAGCGTTGGTCGCGGTGTGGGCACTGAAGCTTTCTTT.